This note documents a single TCR beta chain sequence. As yet, its antigen is unknown. The data derive from a study of blood T cells in healthy people across ages. Findings of the study overall: Compared with aged donors, long-lived donors showed fewer expanded clones, suggesting selection. Diversity estimates drawn from one million T cells were deemed underestimates.

Then a second PCR, running about 6 to 11 cycles, was carried out with a sample-barcoded 5' primer and a J-beta primer mix. TCRdb processed the 5' RACE reads anew with MiXCR; each CDR3 protein has one entry. The data show roughly 1.7 million distinct CDR3 sequences, 30% to 35% seen once. V lost 5 bases and J lost 6; bases outside the gene matches: 8. CDR1 and CDR2 from the germline V gene are MNHEY and SMNVEV (reference sequence). This CDR3 spans 15 amino acids. The chain has TRBV27 and TRBJ2-2, with TRBD1 matching 8 bases. Sequences were obtained from blood. This TCR was recovered from a woman aged 30 to 39 in good health. The CDR3 is CASSNSDRAAGELFF. In nucleotides, the CDR3 is TGTGCCAGCAGTAACTCGGACAGGGCCGCCGGGGAGCTGTTTTTT.